This T cell receptor (beta chain) appears in the sequencing data of a study of early T cells in non-severe SARS-CoV-2 infection. Study-wide background: Alpha and beta chains were unpaired, from unsorted whole-blood bulk RNA.

Ten or more counts support this clonotype. Its antigen is unidentified. Study-wide results and limits: Anti-spike CD8 responses were favored in VDJdb matching, and private and CD4 specificities were missed.

Separate cDNA molecules each had unique molecular identifiers attached to them. Each CDR3 protein gets one entry after TCRdb re-called the 5' RACE reads with MiXCR. The data contain about 25,000 distinct CDR3 sequences, approximately 6% of them seen just once; the ten biggest clones take up roughly 2.5%. V lost 0 bases to trimming and J lost 5 bases, with 11 bases between them. Germline CDR1 reads DFQATT; CDR2 reads SNEGSKA (reference sequence). This CDR3 is built from 14 residues. The V call is TRBV20-1, the J call TRBJ1-5, with TRBD1 as a possible D gene (6 bases). Sequences were obtained from whole blood. The TCR comes from an adult who was a healthcare worker with PCR-confirmed SARS-CoV-2 infection or an uninfected control (not recorded which). The CDR3 nucleotides are TGCAGTGCTAGAGATGTCAGGGGCTATCAGCCCCAGCATTTT. Amino acid sequence: CSARDVRGYQPQHF.